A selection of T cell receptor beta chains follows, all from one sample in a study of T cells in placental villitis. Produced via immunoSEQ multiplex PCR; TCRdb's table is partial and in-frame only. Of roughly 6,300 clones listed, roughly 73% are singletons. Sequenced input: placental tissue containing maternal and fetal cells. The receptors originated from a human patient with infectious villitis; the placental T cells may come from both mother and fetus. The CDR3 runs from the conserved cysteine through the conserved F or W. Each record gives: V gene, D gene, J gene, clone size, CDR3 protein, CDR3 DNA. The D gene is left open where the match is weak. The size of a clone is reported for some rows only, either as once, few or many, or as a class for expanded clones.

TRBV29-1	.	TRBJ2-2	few	CSAKTRDFQTGELFF	TGCAGCGCGAAAACCCGGGACTTCCAAACCGGGGAGCTGTTTTTT
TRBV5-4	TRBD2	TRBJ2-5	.	CASSEYLAGLETQYF	TGTGCCAGCAGCGAATATCTAGCGGGGTTGGAGACCCAGTACTTC
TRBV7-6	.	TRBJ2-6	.	CASSLWARGSPGANVLTF	TGTGCCAGCAGCTTATGGGCTCGAGGAAGTCCTGGGGCCAACGTCCTGACTTTC
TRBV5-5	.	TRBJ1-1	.	CASSYHRVRMNTEAFF	TGTGCCAGCAGCTATCACAGGGTAAGGATGAACACTGAAGCTTTCTTT
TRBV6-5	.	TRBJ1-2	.	CASTYYSGRDYGYTF	TGTGCCAGCACATATTATTCTGGACGGGACTATGGCTACACCTTC
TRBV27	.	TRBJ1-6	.	CASSFLQLGGSPLHF	TGTGCCAGCAGTTTTTTACAGTTGGGGGGATCACCCCTCCACTTT
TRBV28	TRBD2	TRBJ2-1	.	CASSFYSGTNEQFF	TGTGCCAGCAGTTTTTATAGCGGGACCAATGAGCAGTTCTTC
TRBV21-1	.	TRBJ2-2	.	CASRASGEDTGELFF	TGTGCCAGCAGAGCTAGCGGGGAGGACACCGGGGAGCTGTTTTTT
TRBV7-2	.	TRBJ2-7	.	CASSLVEFYEQYF	TGTGCCAGCAGCTTAGTCGAGTTCTACGAGCAGTACTTC
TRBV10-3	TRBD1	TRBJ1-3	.	CATTGEGAVGNTIYF	TGTGCCACCACCGGGGAGGGGGCAGTTGGAAACACCATATATTTT
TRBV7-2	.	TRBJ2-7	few	CASSSQSSSYEQYF	TGTGCCAGCAGCTCCCAGAGCAGCTCCTACGAGCAGTACTTC
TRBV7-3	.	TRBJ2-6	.	CASSIQGTGANVLTF	TGTGCCAGCAGCATTCAGGGTACTGGGGCCAACGTCCTGACTTTC
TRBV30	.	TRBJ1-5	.	CAWSSRGGGNQPQHF	TGTGCCTGGAGCTCGAGGGGGGGCGGCAATCAGCCCCAGCATTTT
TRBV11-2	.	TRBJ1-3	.	CASSLDGRGSRRSGNTIYF	TGTGCCAGCAGCTTAGATGGTAGGGGATCACGACGCTCTGGAAACACCATATATTTT
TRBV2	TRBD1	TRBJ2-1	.	CASSRDSSYNEQFF	TGTGCCAGCAGTCGGGACAGCTCTTACAATGAGCAGTTCTTC
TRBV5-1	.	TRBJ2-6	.	CASSSSGSGANVLTF	TGCGCCAGCAGCTCAAGCGGCTCTGGGGCCAACGTCCTGACTTTC
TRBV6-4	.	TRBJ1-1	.	CASSDSRQIIQAFEAFF	TGTGCCAGCAGTGACTCGCGACAGATCATTCAAGCTTTCGAAGCTTTCTTT
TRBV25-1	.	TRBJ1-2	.	CASSDTMGGGYTF	TGTGCCAGCAGTGATACTATGGGGGGTGGCTACACCTTC
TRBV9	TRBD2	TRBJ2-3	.	CASSGSSGGAGDTQYF	TGTGCCAGCAGCGGATCTAGCGGGGGGGCTGGGGATACGCAGTATTTT
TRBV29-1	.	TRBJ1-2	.	CSVEGSRDGYTF	TGCAGCGTTGAAGGAAGTCGAGATGGCTACACCTTC
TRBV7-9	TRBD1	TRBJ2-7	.	CASSMGQLYEQYF	TGTGCCAGCAGCATGGGACAGCTCTACGAGCAGTACTTC
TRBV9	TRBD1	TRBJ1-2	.	CASSPGQGVWYGYTF	TGTGCCAGCAGCCCCGGACAGGGAGTTTGGTATGGCTACACCTTC
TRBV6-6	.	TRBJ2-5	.	CASSYLETQYF	TGTGCCAGCAGTTACTTAGAGACCCAGTACTTC